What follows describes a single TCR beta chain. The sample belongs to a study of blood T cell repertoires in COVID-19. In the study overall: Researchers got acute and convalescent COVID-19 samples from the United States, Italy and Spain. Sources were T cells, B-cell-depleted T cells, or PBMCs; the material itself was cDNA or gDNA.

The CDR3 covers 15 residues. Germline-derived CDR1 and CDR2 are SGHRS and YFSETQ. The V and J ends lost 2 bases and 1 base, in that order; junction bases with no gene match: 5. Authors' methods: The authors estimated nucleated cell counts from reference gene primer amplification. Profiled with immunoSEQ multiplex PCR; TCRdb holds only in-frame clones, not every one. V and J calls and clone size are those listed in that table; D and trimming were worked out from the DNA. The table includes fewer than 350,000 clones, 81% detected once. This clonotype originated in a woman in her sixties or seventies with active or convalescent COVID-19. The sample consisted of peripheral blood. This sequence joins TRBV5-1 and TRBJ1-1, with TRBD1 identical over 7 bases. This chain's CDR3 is CASSFNRGPNTEAFF. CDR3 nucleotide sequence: TGCGCCAGCAGCTTCAACAGGGGACCGAACACTGAAGCTTTCTTT.